This T cell receptor beta chain was profiled in a study of T cell repertoires in cytomegalovirus infection. Study information: The public TCR beta signatures pointed to both CMV infection and matching HLA type. Regarding the study as a whole: Cumulative public TCR beta family frequency identified CMV carriers with the relevant HLA. Within the response measured ex vivo, HLA-C-restricted CMV-specific TCR beta clonotypes were dominant.

TCRdb used MiXCR to reprocess the reads, holding one entry per CDR3 protein. The profile shows 200,000 or so distinct CDR3 sequences, 25% to 30% of them singletons. The trim removed 3 bases at V and 3 bases at J, leaving 7 bases unmatched. This CDR3 contains 16 residues. Germline V gene lookup returns CDR1 KGHSH and CDR2 LQKENI. This clonotype came up a few times. Its antigen remains unidentified. Sequencing was performed on PBMCs. The rearrangement joins TRBV18 to TRBJ2-3, with 9 nucleotides matching TRBD2. This receptor was taken from a human donor in good health (CMV status not recorded). Some clones in this sample may be carry-over from other donors' samples. CDR3 protein: CASSPLSSGGTDTQYF. The CDR3 DNA sequence: TGTGCCAGCTCACCCCTGAGTAGCGGGGGAACAGATACGCAGTATTTT. Full variable domain (remainder filled in from reference TRBV18 and TRBJ2-3): NAGVMQNPRHLVRRRGQEARLRCSPMKGHSHVYWYRQLPEEGLKFMVYLQKENIIDESGMPKERFSAEFPKEGPSILRIQQVVRGDSAAYFCASSPLSSGGTDTQYFGPGTRLTVL.